This T cell receptor (beta chain) was sequenced for a study of blood T cell repertoires in COVID-19. Study at large: Spain, Italy and the United States supplied samples that represented acute and convalescent COVID-19.

Under the authors' procedure: Quantification of nucleated cells was approximated via reference gene primer amplification. The method was immunoSEQ multiplex PCR; TCRdb's version includes in-frame clones alone and lacks a portion of them. D and trimming come from the DNA, and the V and J calls and clone size come from that table. The table includes hundreds of thousands of clones, 85% to 90% detected once. Germline CDR1 and CDR2: MNHEY and SVGAGI. The CDR3 has 13 residues. Trimming shortened V by 2 bases and J by 5 bases, and 7 bases separated the two germline ends. Ages ranged from roughly 18 to 100 years, with residence in around 24 US areas.

The clonotype originates from a man between 50 and 59 years old who had been exposed to COVID-19. The sample taken for sequencing was PBMCs or T cells enriched from blood (not recorded which). The V call is TRBV6-5, the J call TRBJ2-1; D uncertain. The CDR3 nucleotides are TGTGCCAGCAGTTACCGGAGAGACAATGAGCAGTTCTTC. It encodes CASSYRRDNEQFF.